The 32 T cell receptor beta chains listed next were all sequenced from one sample in a study of OX40 agonist ivuxolimab in advanced cancers. Here immunoSEQ multiplex PCR was the method, and the copy in TCRdb shows in-frame clones only, minus some. The data show 27,000 or so clones, 86% seen once. The source was CD4+ or CD8+ T cells sorted from blood, collected in a trial of the OX40 agonist ivuxolimab. These TCRs come from an adult with an advanced solid tumor such as melanoma, head and neck, liver or kidney cancer.

The chain links TRBV19 to TRBJ2-7; no definite D call. The CDR3 contains 17 residues. Looked up from germline, CDR1 is LNHDA and CDR2 is SQIVND (reference sequence). The V gene lost 4 bases and the J gene lost 1 base, with 20 bases spanning the gap. The CDR3 region is CASSTSVIVGGSYEQYF. CDR3 DNA sequence: TGTGCCAGTAGTACCTCGGTCATCGTAGGTGGGTCCTACGAGCAGTACTTC.

The chain links TRBV30 to TRBJ2-3; no definite D call. The CDR3 spans 14 residues. CDR1 is GTSNPN, CDR2 SVGIG, per germline (reference sequence). V lost 1 base, J lost 0 bases, and 8 bases lay in between. The CDR3 nucleotides are TGTGCCTGGAGTGAAAGTGCTAGCACAGATACGCAGTATTTT. Translated: CAWSESASTDTQYF.

The chain employs TRBV6-5 and TRBJ2-1; the match to TRBD2 covers 14 bases. The germline V gene has CDR1 MNHEY and CDR2 SVGAGI. V lost 6 bases and J lost 8; bases outside the gene matches: 6. This CDR3 is 15 amino acids long. The CDR3 protein is CASSQTSGGADEQFF. The CDR3 bases are TGTGCCAGCAGCCAGACTAGCGGGGGGGCGGATGAGCAGTTCTTC.

The V and J genes are TRBV30 and TRBJ2-7; the D gene could be TRBD1 or TRBD2 (5 bases each). Germline assignment: CDR1 GTSNPN and CDR2 SVGIG (reference sequence). This CDR3 has 13 residues. Trimming shortened V by 1 base and J by 1 base, and 8 bases separated the two germline ends. The CDR3 DNA is TGTGCCTGGAGTGGGGGGATTTCCTACGAGCAGTACTTC. This codes for CAWSGGISYEQYF.

The rearrangement joins TRBV11-2 to TRBJ1-1; D remains ambiguous. V dropped 1 base and J dropped 4 bases, with 7 bases sitting between them. The length of the CDR3 is 13 residues. Germline-derived CDR1 and CDR2 are SGHAT and FQNNGV. DNA for the CDR3: TGTGCCAGCAGCTTAGGTGCAGGCACTGAAGCTTTCTTT. Its protein product is CASSLGAGTEAFF.

V usage is TRBV19 and J usage is TRBJ1-1, with D uncertain. Germline lookup yields CDR1 LNHDA and CDR2 SQIVND (reference sequence). V was pared by 5 bases and J by 3 bases, with 16 bases between. The CDR3 is 15 residues long. In nucleotides, the CDR3 is TGTGCCAGTAGTTCACTCCTCACAGTGCACACTGAAGCTTTCTTT. It yields the protein CASSSLLTVHTEAFF.

The V call is TRBV5-1, the J call TRBJ1-2, with 11 bases identical to TRBD1. Losses at the gene ends were 2 bases for V and 4 bases for J; bases not matched to a gene: 4. This CDR3 contains 15 residues. Germline V CDR1 and CDR2: SGHRS, YFSETQ. This CDR3 reads CASSFRDRGSYGYTF. Written as DNA, the CDR3 is TGCGCCAGCAGCTTCCGGGACAGGGGGTCCTATGGCTACACCTTC.

The V and J genes are TRBV7-6 and TRBJ2-7; D is possibly TRBD1 (6 bases). The V end was cut by 1 base, the J end by 0 bases, with 7 bases between. The germline V gene encodes CDR1 SGHVS and CDR2 FNYEAQ. The CDR3 loop spans 14 amino acids. The CDR3 DNA reads as TGTGCCAGCAGCTTAGGGGGGCTCTCCTACGAGCAGTACTTC. Protein sequence: CASSLGGLSYEQYF.

This chain joins TRBV7-8 and TRBJ2-2; 14 bases map to TRBD2. CDR1 is SGHVS and CDR2 is FQNEAQ in the germline V gene. V was clipped by 5 bases and J by 8 bases; unmatched bases: 4. The CDR3 runs to 15 residues. CDR3 residues: CASSPGLAGGGELFF. The DNA of the CDR3 is TGTGCCAGCAGCCCAGGACTAGCGGGAGGTGGGGAGCTGTTTTTT.

The V call is TRBV5-1, the J call TRBJ2-2, with D unclear. CDR3 length equals 13 residues. Germline V lookup: CDR1 SGHRS, CDR2 YFSETQ. Trimming took 4 bases from V and 0 from J, leaving 4 bases between them. This chain's CDR3 is CASSPSNTGELFF. For the CDR3, the DNA is TGCGCCAGCAGCCCCTCGAACACCGGGGAGCTGTTTTTT.

V and J are TRBV5-3 and TRBJ2-7; perhaps TRBD2 as D (5 bases). TRBV5-3 is filed as an ORF, its function uncertain. V was clipped by 8 bases and J by 2 bases, with 20 bases between them. This CDR3 has 15 amino acids. Here the CDR3 DNA reads TGTGCCAGCAGCCATCGGAGCGGCCTCCCCTACGAGCAGTACTTC. It translates to CASSHRSGLPYEQYF.

The CDR3 DNA is TGTGCCAGCAGTTACGGACCGGGACTGTACTTC. It is translated as CASSYGPGLYF. This chain connects TRBV6-6 to TRBJ2-7; TRBD2 is a possible D gene (6 bases). This CDR3 is built from 11 residues. CDR1 is MNHNY, CDR2 SVGAGI, per germline (reference sequence). Trimming took off 2 bases at V and 12 bases at J, with 11 bases between the two ends.

The J gene is TRBJ1-2, the V gene TRBV4-1; D possibly corresponds to TRBD1 (6 bases). The CDR3 contains 16 residues. V lost 0 bases, J lost 6 bases, and 17 bases lay in between. Per germline, CDR1 MGHRA and CDR2 YSYEKL. CDR3: CASSQENRESWHGYTF. CDR3 in DNA: TGCGCCAGCAGCCAAGAGAACAGGGAAAGTTGGCATGGCTACACCTTC.

The J gene is TRBJ2-5, the V gene TRBV29-1, with D unresolved. This CDR3 is 10 amino acids long. V lost 4 bases, J lost 5 bases, and 5 bases lay in between. CDR1 SQVTM and CDR2 ANQGSEA come from the germline V gene. CDR3 nucleotides: TGCAGCGTTGTCGGGGAGACCCAGTACTTC. Residues: CSVVGETQYF.

V and J are TRBV7-7 and TRBJ2-7, with D perhaps assigned TRBD1 or TRBD2 (6 bases each). The V and J ends lost 1 base and 5 bases respectively, with 12 bases between them. The germline V gene encodes CDR1 SSHAT and CDR2 FNYEAQ (reference sequence). The CDR3 extends over 14 amino acids. CDR3 nucleotides: TGTGCCAGCAGCTTAGAAGATAGGGGGGACGAGCAGTACTTC. The encoded protein is CASSLEDRGDEQYF.

The rearrangement joins TRBV7-2 to TRBJ2-7, with TRBD1 as a possible D gene (5 bases). The ends were cut back, 0 bases at V and 0 bases at J, with 18 bases in the middle. Germline CDR1 reads SGHTA; CDR2 reads FQGNSA. The CDR3 has 18 residues. The CDR3 DNA is TGTGCCAGCAGCTTAGCGCCCGGACAAACCCTTTTCTCCTACGAGCAGTACTTC. It codes for CASSLAPGQTLFSYEQYF.

The chain links TRBV14 to TRBJ2-2; maybe TRBD1 (6 bases). Germline V gives CDR1 SGHDN, CDR2 FVKESK. The CDR3 totals 13 residues. V gave up 4 bases and J gave up 7 bases, with 10 bases separating them. The CDR3 loop is CASSLQGLGELFF. The CDR3 nucleotides are TGTGCCAGCAGCCTTCAGGGGCTCGGGGAGCTGTTTTTT.

The rearrangement uses TRBV27 and TRBJ2-7; D gene uncertain. The CDR3 spans 13 residues. Per the germline V gene, CDR1 is MNHEY and CDR2 is SMNVEV (reference sequence). V dropped 2 bases and J dropped 3 bases, with 8 bases sitting between them. CDR3 bases: TGTGCCAGCAGTTTAACGGGTTTCTACGAGCAGTACTTC. Its translation: CASSLTGFYEQYF.

This chain joins TRBV19 and TRBJ2-7; perhaps TRBD2 as D (5 bases). Germline loops: CDR1 LNHDA, CDR2 SQIVND (reference sequence). Trimming took 7 bases from V and 1 from J, leaving 14 bases between them. The CDR3 runs 14 residues. CDR3 residues: CASTMDFPSYEQYF. The CDR3 nucleotides are TGTGCCAGTACCATGGACTTCCCTTCCTACGAGCAGTACTTC.

This chain links TRBV15 with TRBJ2-7, with D unresolved. Between the trimmed V and J ends, which lost 0 bases and 1 base, there was a span of 13 bases. There are 16 residues in the CDR3. Germline CDR1 reads LNHNV; CDR2 reads YYDKDF (reference sequence). As DNA, the CDR3 is TGTGCCACCAGCAGAGAGGGCCCCAGCCCGTCCTACGAGCAGTACTTC. Translation: CATSREGPSPSYEQYF. The full variable domain, in which reference TRBV15 and TRBJ2-7 provide the parts outside the CDR3, is DAMVIQNPRYQVTQFGKPVTLSCSQTLNHNVMYWYQQKSSQAPKLLFHYYDKDFNNEADTPDNFQSRRPNTSFCFLDIRSPGLGDTAMYLCATSREGPSPSYEQYFGPGTRLTVT.

The rearrangement joins TRBV6-5 to TRBJ1-5, with 7 bases that match TRBD1. The germline CDR1 and CDR2 sequences are MNHEY and SVGAGI. The CDR3 is 14 residues long. V dropped 6 bases and J dropped 3; count of bases not matched to a gene: 5. CDR3 region: CASRTRGTNQPQHF. The CDR3 region has the DNA TGTGCCAGCAGAACCAGGGGGACCAATCAGCCCCAGCATTTT.

The chain links TRBV9 to TRBJ2-1; 14 nucleotides line up with TRBD2. The CDR3 runs 16 residues. J gave up 9 bases and V 0 bases, and 5 bases lay outside the gene matches. CDR1 SGDLS and CDR2 YYNGEE come from the germline V gene. Written as DNA, the CDR3 is TGTGCCAGCAGCGTAGTAGGGACTAGCGGGGGCGGTGAGCAGTTCTTC. This translates into CASSVVGTSGGGEQFF.

V and J are TRBV10-2 and TRBJ2-2; TRBD1 is a possible D gene (6 bases). The CDR3 has 15 amino acids. CDR1 and CDR2 (germline): WSHSY, SAAADI. V lost 7 bases to trimming and J lost 5 bases, with 17 bases between them. The CDR3 DNA follows: TGCGCCAGCACACAGGGCGTAAGTTCGACCGGGGAGCTGTTTTTT. Translated, it gives CASTQGVSSTGELFF.

The V and J genes are TRBV10-2 and TRBJ1-1; 10 bases match TRBD1. Germline CDR1 is WSHSY and CDR2 is SAAADI. The CDR3 totals 16 residues. After removal of 3 bases from V and 0 bases from J, the junction contained 4 bases not matched to a gene. CDR3 DNA sequence: TGCGCCAGCAGTGAACGGGACAGGGGCGTGAACACTGAAGCTTTCTTT. It codes for CASSERDRGVNTEAFF.

The chain is built from TRBV7-8 and TRBJ2-7; the D is unclear. Trimming cost V 1 base and J 3 bases, with 7 bases left between them. Looked up from germline, CDR1 is SGHVS and CDR2 is FQNEAQ. There are 13 residues in the CDR3. In DNA form, the CDR3 reads TGTGCCAGCAGCTTAGGTCCATTCTACGAGCAGTACTTC. Its protein is CASSLGPFYEQYF.

V gene TRBV27 combines with J gene TRBJ2-7; D is tentatively TRBD1 or TRBD2 (6 bases each). The CDR3 is made up of 13 amino acids. The V and J ends lost 5 bases and 1 base respectively, with 9 bases between them. Germline V lookup: CDR1 MNHEY, CDR2 SMNVEV (reference sequence). Written as DNA, the CDR3 is TGTGCCAGCAGTAAGGGGGGTTCCTACGAGCAGTACTTC. Encoded protein: CASSKGGSYEQYF.

The gene calls are TRBV11-2 and TRBJ2-3; 10 bases line up with TRBD2. Germline CDR1 and CDR2: SGHAT and FQNNGV. The CDR3 runs 16 residues. The J segment lost 2 bases and the V segment lost 4 bases, leaving 6 bases of the junction unmatched. The chain's CDR3 is CASSSRTSGPTDTQYF. CDR3 DNA sequence: TGTGCCAGCAGCTCCAGGACTAGCGGCCCCACAGATACGCAGTATTTT.

The CDR3 reads CASSPTGTGLVSSYNSPLHF. The CDR3 nucleotides are TGTGCCAGCAGCCCTACTGGGACAGGGCTTGTCTCCTCCTATAATTCACCCCTCCACTTT. V usage is TRBV28 and J usage is TRBJ1-6, with TRBD1 matching over 9 bases. V was clipped by 6 bases and J by 0 bases; unmatched bases: 15. The germline CDR1 and CDR2 sequences are MDHEN and SYDVKM. The length of the CDR3 is 20 residues.

This chain uses TRBV7-8 with TRBJ2-1; weak D call: TRBD2 (5 bases). The CDR3 extends over 12 amino acids. V was shortened by 7 bases and J by 12 bases, with 16 bases between the two germline ends. The germline V gene encodes CDR1 SGHVS and CDR2 FQNEAQ. CDR3 coding DNA: TGTGCCAGCACCCCCGACTACCAAGGGCAGTTCTTC. It specifies CASTPDYQGQFF.

The chain recombines TRBV28 with TRBJ1-5, with D tentatively TRBD1 (5 bases). The germline V gene has CDR1 MDHEN and CDR2 SYDVKM. The CDR3 loop spans 16 amino acids. V was clipped by 5 bases and J by 6 bases, with 20 bases between them. The CDR3 sequence: CASSGGGKGSPQPQHF. The CDR3 DNA reads as TGTGCCAGCAGTGGGGGGGGGAAAGGGTCCCCTCAGCCCCAGCATTTT.

The chain couples TRBV27 to TRBJ1-1, with D possibly being TRBD1 (5 bases). This CDR3 has 13 amino acids. V lost 3 bases, J lost 2 bases, and 7 bases lay in between. Germline V CDR1 and CDR2: MNHEY, SMNVEV (reference sequence). In DNA, the CDR3 is TGTGCCAGCAGTTTTCAGGGAAACACTGAAGCTTTCTTT. This encodes CASSFQGNTEAFF.

The rearrangement joins TRBV10-3 to TRBJ2-3; the match to TRBD2 covers 8 bases. The germline gives CDR1 ENHRY, CDR2 SYGVKD. The CDR3 loop spans 18 amino acids. V gave up 0 bases and J gave up 2 bases; unmatched junction bases: 10. Here the CDR3 DNA reads TGTGCCATCAGTGAGTCCCGGGGAGCGGGGGAGACCACAGATACGCAGTATTTT. The encoded protein is CAISESRGAGETTDTQYF.